This TCR beta chain came from a study of cytomegalovirus exposure and HLA in healthy donors. Study in general: From HLA-typed donors, an early data release held some 80 million unique TCRs.

The study ran its PCR with 60 Vbeta and 13 Jbeta primers. Libraries were prepared by immunoSEQ multiplex PCR; TCRdb keeps only in-frame clonotypes and omits some of them. The sample lists some 200,000 clones, roughly 80% occurring once. The CDR3 spans 16 residues. Trimming at V came to 4 bases and at J to 10 bases, leaving 17 bases not matched to a gene. Germline lookup yields CDR1 SGHNT and CDR2 YYREEE (reference sequence). This TCR was recovered from a girl aged 2-10 years in good health and CMV-seronegative. The chain employs TRBV5-4 and TRBJ2-3; 8 nucleotides align to TRBD1. The sequenced material came from PBMCs. The CDR3 protein is CASSPGQDKGVSPQYF. The CDR3 DNA reads as TGTGCCAGCAGCCCGGGACAGGATAAGGGAGTAAGTCCGCAGTATTTT.